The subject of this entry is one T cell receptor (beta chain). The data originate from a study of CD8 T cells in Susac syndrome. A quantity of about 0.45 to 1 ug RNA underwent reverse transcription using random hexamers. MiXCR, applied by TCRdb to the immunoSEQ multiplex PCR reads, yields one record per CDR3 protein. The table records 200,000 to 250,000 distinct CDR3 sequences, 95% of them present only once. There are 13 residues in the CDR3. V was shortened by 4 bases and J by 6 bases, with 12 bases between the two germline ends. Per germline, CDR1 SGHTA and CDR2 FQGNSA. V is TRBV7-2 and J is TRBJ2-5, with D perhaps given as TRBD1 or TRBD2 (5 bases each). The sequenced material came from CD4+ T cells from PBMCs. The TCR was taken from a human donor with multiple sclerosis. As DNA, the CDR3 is TGTGCCAGCAGCTGGCGCAGGGAGAAGACCCAGTACTTC. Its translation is CASSWRREKTQYF.